This entry features one T cell receptor beta chain sequence. Its specificity is not known. This specimen belongs to a study of cytomegalovirus exposure and HLA in healthy donors. Study at large: Inside one of the first data releases sat some 93 million unique TCRs taken from HLA-typed donors. Findings of the study overall: Within an earlier analysis, most TCR beta V segments proved productive either about 90% or about 30% of the time.

Per germline, CDR1 SGHTA and CDR2 FQGNSA. Trimming stripped 5 bases from V and 0 bases from J, with 9 bases between. This CDR3 has 14 residues. The PCR contained 60 Vbeta and 13 Jbeta primers. The method was immunoSEQ multiplex PCR; TCRdb's version includes in-frame clones alone and lacks a portion of them. The sample holds 130,000 to 150,000 clones; roughly 74% are singletons and the top ten take 2.4%. The donors (healthy individuals) were bone marrow donors. Whereas donors were nominally healthy upon sampling, unrecorded immune exposures were probable. This receptor was taken from a young woman in good health and CMV-seropositive. This chain uses TRBV7-2 with TRBJ2-3; D gene uncertain. Sequenced input: PBMCs. DNA of the CDR3: TGTGCCAGCAGCCTAGGCTATAGCACAGATACGCAGTATTTT. This gives the protein CASSLGYSTDTQYF.